The sequence of this T cell receptor beta chain was determined in a study of shared clonotypes between healthy human individuals. Turning to the study itself: Those who served as donors were a couple of women and a few men between the ages of 18 and 49.

V lost 1 base to trimming and J lost 3 bases; unmatched junction nucleotides: 4. Germline CDR1 is SEHNR and CDR2 is FQNEAQ (reference sequence). This CDR3 is built from 15 residues. The study, taken as a whole, reports: A generally larger estimated richness was seen in naive subsets than in memory subsets. Compared with clonotypes that all four donors shared, non-shared clonotypes had lower generation probabilities.

To note about this clone: What it binds is unknown.

The naive CD8 subset, CD45RO-negative cells positively selected for CCR7, excluded terminally differentiated effector memory CD45RA+ cells. Roughly 200 ng DNA, 25,000 to 35,000 T cell genomes, went into each sorted-subset replicate PCR. The repertoire was sequenced with immunoSEQ multiplex PCR; TCRdb's copy has only in-frame clones and lacks some. This sample yields about 2,200,000 clones, of which 93% are seen a single time; approximately 1.7% belongs to the top ten. The V call is TRBV7-9, the J call TRBJ2-7, with 9 bases matching TRBD1. The TCR was taken from a man between 18 and 29 years old in good health. Some clones in this sample may be carry-over from other donors' samples. The sequencing input was naive CD8+ T cells from PBMCs. The CDR3 loop reads CASSLGTGEVYEQYF. CDR3 nucleotides: TGTGCCAGCAGCTTAGGGACAGGGGAAGTCTACGAGCAGTACTTC.